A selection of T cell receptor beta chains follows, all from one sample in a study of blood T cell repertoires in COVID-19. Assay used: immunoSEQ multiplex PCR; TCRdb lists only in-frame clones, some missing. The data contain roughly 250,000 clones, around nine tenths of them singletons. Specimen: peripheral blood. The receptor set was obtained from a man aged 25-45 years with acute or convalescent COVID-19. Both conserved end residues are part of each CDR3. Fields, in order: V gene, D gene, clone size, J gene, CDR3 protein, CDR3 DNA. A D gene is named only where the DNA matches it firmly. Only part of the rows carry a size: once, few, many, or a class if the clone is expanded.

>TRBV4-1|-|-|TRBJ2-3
CASSQDQNTQYF
TGCGCCAGCAGCCAAGATCAAAATACGCAGTATTTT
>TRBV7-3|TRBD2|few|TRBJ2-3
CASSQGLAASQAQYF
TGTGCCAGCAGCCAGGGACTAGCGGCTAGTCAGGCGCAGTATTTT
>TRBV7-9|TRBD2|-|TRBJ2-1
CASSPRTSGIYNEQFF
TGTGCCAGCAGCCCTAGGACTAGCGGGATCTACAATGAGCAGTTCTTC
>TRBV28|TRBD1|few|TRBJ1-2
CASTTGGNYGYTF
TGTGCCAGCACAACAGGGGGGAACTATGGCTACACCTTC
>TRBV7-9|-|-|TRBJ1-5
CASSTSDSRNQPQHF
TGTGCCAGCAGCACCTCGGACAGCCGAAATCAGCCCCAGCATTTT
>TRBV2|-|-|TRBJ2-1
CASTPDPGPSLYNEQFF
TGTGCCAGCACGCCCGACCCGGGTCCCTCCTTATACAATGAGCAGTTCTTC
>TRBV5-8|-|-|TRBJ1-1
CASSLMTRVAFF
TGTGCCAGCAGCTTAATGACACGTGTAGCTTTCTTT
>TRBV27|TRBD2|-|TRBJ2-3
CASQGLANSDTQYF
TGTGCCAGCCAAGGACTAGCTAATTCAGATACGCAGTATTTT
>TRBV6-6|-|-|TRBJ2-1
CAIRTLSNEQFF
TGTGCCATCCGGACTCTTAGCAATGAGCAGTTCTTC
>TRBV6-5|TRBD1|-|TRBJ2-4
CASFDRGSYIQYF
TGTGCCAGCTTTGACAGGGGATCGTACATTCAGTACTTC
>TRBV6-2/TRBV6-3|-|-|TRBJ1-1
CASSYPTRQGNTEAFF
TGTGCCAGCAGTTACCCGACCCGGCAGGGTAACACTGAAGCTTTCTTT
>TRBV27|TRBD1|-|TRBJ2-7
CASSYRTGAPYEQYF
TGTGCCAGCAGTTATCGGACAGGGGCCCCCTACGAGCAGTACTTC
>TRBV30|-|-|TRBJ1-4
CAWRGGGATNEKLFF
TGTGCCTGGAGAGGCGGTGGTGCAACTAATGAAAAACTGTTTTTT
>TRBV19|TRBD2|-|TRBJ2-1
CASSIDSGLNEQFF
TGTGCCAGTAGTATAGATTCGGGACTAAATGAGCAGTTCTTC
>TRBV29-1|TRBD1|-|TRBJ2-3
CSVEKGATDTQYF
TGCAGCGTTGAAAAGGGGGCGACAGATACGCAGTATTTT
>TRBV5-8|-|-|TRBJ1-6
CASSSGQTGSPLHF
TGTGCCAGCAGCTCCGGACAGACGGGTTCACCCCTCCACTTT
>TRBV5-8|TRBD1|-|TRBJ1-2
CASSRQGGGYTF
TGTGCCAGCAGCCGACAGGGAGGTGGCTACACCTTC
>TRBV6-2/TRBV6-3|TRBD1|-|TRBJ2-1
CASSNGGTGGYEQFF
TGTGCCAGCAGTAACGGTGGGACAGGGGGTTACGAGCAGTTCTTC
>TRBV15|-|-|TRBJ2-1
CATSRAWRDQRDEQFF
TGTGCCACCAGCAGAGCGTGGCGAGACCAGAGGGATGAGCAGTTCTTC
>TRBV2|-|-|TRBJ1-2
CASSLWLSYGYTF
TGTGCCAGCAGTCTCTGGCTTTCCTATGGCTACACCTTC
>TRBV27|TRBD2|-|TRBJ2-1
CASSLFMVAGGINEQFF
TGTGCCAGCAGTCTGTTTATGGTAGCGGGAGGTATAAATGAGCAGTTCTTC
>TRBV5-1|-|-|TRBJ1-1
CASSFISLNTEAFF
TGCGCCAGCAGCTTTATCAGTCTGAACACTGAAGCTTTCTTT